Each of the 26 T cell receptor beta chains below was sequenced from the same sample in a study of blood T cell repertoires in COVID-19. The table came from immunoSEQ multiplex PCR; TCRdb's copy has only in-frame clones and leaves some out. The table has about 180,000 clones, approximately 80% seen once. Source material: peripheral blood. The source is a human donor in a cohort sampled during active COVID-19.

V usage is TRBV9 and J usage is TRBJ1-3, with 8 bases fitting TRBD1. Germline values: CDR1 SGDLS, CDR2 YYNGEE. Trimming removed 4 bases from V and 0 bases from J; junction bases left unmatched: 15. The CDR3 is 19 residues long. The DNA for the CDR3 is TGTGCCAGCAGCCGCGATATCCCGACAGGGGCACACTCTGGAAACACCATATATTTT. Translation: CASSRDIPTGAHSGNTIYF.

The rearrangement uses TRBV19 and TRBJ1-2; 8 bases agree with TRBD1. Germline V lookup: CDR1 LNHDA, CDR2 SQIVND (reference sequence). The CDR3 loop spans 13 amino acids. V lost 6 bases to trimming and J lost 6 bases; unmatched junction nucleotides: 6. The CDR3 sequence is CASSQRQGNGYTF. CDR3 in DNA: TGTGCCAGTAGCCAAAGACAGGGGAATGGCTACACCTTC.

The table lists this clone with a few counts. The chain couples TRBV7-3 to TRBJ1-1; 8 bases fit TRBD1. The V gene end was trimmed by 5 bases and the J gene end by 4 bases; junction bases not matched to a gene: 6. CDR1 and CDR2 from the germline V gene are SGHTA and FQGTGA. CDR3 size: 14 residues. The CDR3 here is CASSDNGQGTEAFF. The CDR3 DNA reads TGTGCCAGCAGCGATAACGGACAGGGCACTGAAGCTTTCTTT.

The chain joins TRBV6-6 to TRBJ2-1; D remains unclear. CDR3 length: 14 residues. Deletions cut 2 bases from V and 5 bases from J, with 10 bases between. The germline V gene has CDR1 MNHNY and CDR2 SVGAGI (reference sequence). The CDR3 protein is CASSYVRLDNEQFF. The CDR3 region has the DNA TGTGCCAGCAGTTACGTTAGACTTGACAATGAGCAGTTCTTC.

The chain links TRBV7-3 to TRBJ2-3, with TRBD1 identical over 8 bases. This CDR3 contains 17 residues. The germline V gene encodes CDR1 SGHTA and CDR2 FQGTGA. J lost 1 base, V lost 2 bases, and 8 bases had no gene match. The CDR3 DNA sequence: TGTGCCAGCAGCTTACCCCCTGACAGGGGCCGCACAGATACGCAGTATTTT. It translates to CASSLPPDRGRTDTQYF.

The chain joins TRBV3-1 (or the pseudogene TRBV3-2) to TRBJ1-2; possibly TRBD1 for D (6 bases). Trimming shortened V by 7 bases and J by 4 bases, and 13 bases separated the two germline ends. CDR3 length: 13 amino acids. CDR1 is LGHDT, CDR2 YNNKEL, per germline (reference sequence). CDR3 sequence reads: CASTKGGGYGYTF. The DNA of the CDR3 is TGTGCCAGCACAAAAGGGGGGGGCTATGGCTACACCTTC.

This chain links TRBV29-1 with TRBJ2-1; 8 nucleotides line up with TRBD2. V lost 5 bases, J lost 4 bases, and 10 bases stayed unmatched. The CDR3 has 15 amino acids. Germline CDR1 reads SQVTM; CDR2 reads ANQGSEA. The DNA of the CDR3 is TGCAGCGTTCGCCCCCGAAGCGGGGGTTACAATGAGCAGTTCTTC. This translates into CSVRPRSGGYNEQFF.

This clone turned up a few times. V gene TRBV5-4 combines with J gene TRBJ2-1; 8 bases map to TRBD1. The ends lost 4 bases at V and 1 base at J; junction bases unmatched: 4. CDR3 length: 15 residues. CDR1 and CDR2 from the germline V gene are SGHNT and YYREEE (reference sequence). For the CDR3, the DNA is TGTGCCAGCAGCATCCGGGACAGGTCCTACAATGAGCAGTTCTTC. This encodes CASSIRDRSYNEQFF.

This sequence joins TRBV5-6 and TRBJ2-7; the match to TRBD1 covers 10 bases. The germline CDR1 and CDR2 sequences are SGHDT and YYEEEE. The length of the CDR3 is 16 residues. Trimming at V came to 2 bases and at J to 4 bases, leaving 9 bases not matched to a gene. The CDR3 bases are TGTGCCAGCAGCTTAGGTGGGACAGGGGTTAATTACGAGCAGTACTTC. Residues: CASSLGGTGVNYEQYF.

The genes are TRBV5-1 and TRBJ1-1; the match to TRBD1 covers 7 bases. The ends lost 4 bases at V and 3 bases at J; junction bases unmatched: 6. Germline CDR1 reads SGHRS; CDR2 reads YFSETQ. This CDR3 is 14 amino acids long. CDR3 sequence reads: CASSLGQSYTEAFF. The CDR3 DNA reads as TGCGCCAGCAGCCTGGGACAGTCATACACTGAAGCTTTCTTT.

The V call is TRBV30, the J call TRBJ1-2; D not resolved. The germline gives CDR1 GTSNPN, CDR2 SVGIG (reference sequence). The ends were cut back, 5 bases at V and 7 bases at J, with 14 bases in the middle. The CDR3 consists of 12 residues. This CDR3 reads CAWSSEVGGYTF. The CDR3 DNA reads as TGTGCCTGGTCCTCAGAAGTTGGTGGCTACACCTTC.

This chain joins TRBV9 and TRBJ2-1; TRBD2 is a possible D gene (6 bases). V lost 1 base and J lost 6, with 11 bases in between. The CDR3 runs 14 residues. Germline V gene sequence: CDR1 SGDLS, CDR2 YYNGEE. CDR3 DNA sequence: TGTGCCAGCAGCGTATGGGGGACTTTCAATGAGCAGTTCTTC. Encoded protein: CASSVWGTFNEQFF.

The chain has TRBV3-1 (or the pseudogene TRBV3-2) and TRBJ2-1; 7 bases fit TRBD2. Germline CDR1 and CDR2: LGHDT and YNNKEL (reference sequence). The CDR3 covers 15 residues. J lost 5 bases, V lost 0 bases, and 4 bases had no gene match. In DNA, the CDR3 is TGTGCCAGCAGCCAAGAAAGCGGGGAGAACAATGAGCAGTTCTTC. The encoded protein is CASSQESGENNEQFF.

The V and J genes are TRBV5-8 and TRBJ1-1; a weak D match, TRBD1 (5 bases). The ends were cut back, 5 bases at V and 2 bases at J, with 10 bases in the middle. CDR1 and CDR2 (germline): SGHTS, YDEGEE. The CDR3 is 13 amino acids. CDR3 bases: TGTGCCAGCAGATCAGGGTTAAACACTGAAGCTTTCTTT. It is translated as CASRSGLNTEAFF. The full variable domain, with the rest looked up from reference TRBV5-8 and TRBJ1-1, is EAGVTQSPTHLIKTRGQQATLRCSPISGHTSVYWYQQALGLGLQFLLWYDEGEERNRGNFPPRFSGRQFPNYSSELNVNALELEDSALYLCASRSGLNTEAFFGQGTRLTVV.

Points on this clone: Distinct nucleotide sequences in the sample also encode this CDR3. The chain couples TRBV2 to TRBJ1-1; no firm D call. The germline CDR1 and CDR2 sequences are SNHLY and FYNNEI. This CDR3 has 12 amino acids. Between the trimmed V and J ends, which lost 6 bases and 2 bases, there was a span of 7 bases. CDR3 loop: CASRRGNTEAFF. Here the CDR3 DNA reads TGTGCCAGCAGGCGGGGTAACACTGAAGCTTTCTTT.

This clone was counted only a few times. This chain connects TRBV4-1 to TRBJ1-1, with 8 bases matching TRBD1. Losses at the gene ends were 1 base for V and 1 base for J; bases not matched to a gene: 2. Germline CDR1 is MGHRA and CDR2 is YSYEKL. The CDR3 has 15 residues. CDR3 sequence reads: CASSQVGTGNTEAFF. In nucleotides, the CDR3 is TGCGCCAGCAGCCAAGTGGGGACAGGGAACACTGAAGCTTTCTTT.

CDR3 DNA sequence: TGTGCCAGCAGCTTAACTAGCTACAATGAGCAGTTCTTC. This translates into CASSLTSYNEQFF. This sequence joins TRBV7-3 and TRBJ2-1; D not resolved. Germline lookup yields CDR1 SGHTA and CDR2 FQGTGA. The CDR3 totals 13 residues. V was clipped by 0 bases and J by 3 bases, with 3 bases between them.

The chain combines TRBV11-2 with TRBJ2-7, with 12 positions matching TRBD2. Germline CDR1 SGHAT, CDR2 FQNNGV. The CDR3 totals 15 residues. The V gene end was trimmed by 5 bases and the J gene end by 7 bases; junction bases not matched to a gene: 9. In nucleotides, the CDR3 is TGTGCCAGCAGCCTACTAGCGGGGGGCCCATGGGAGCAGTACTTC. Translated, it gives CASSLLAGGPWEQYF.

This clone was seen a single time. This chain connects TRBV25-1 to TRBJ1-2; D unclear. V gave up 4 bases and J gave up 3 bases, with 9 bases separating them. Germline V CDR1 and CDR2: MGHDK, SYGVNS. The CDR3 loop spans 13 amino acids. This chain's CDR3 is CASSGGVDYGYTF. The CDR3 DNA reads as TGTGCCAGCAGTGGGGGAGTTGACTATGGCTACACCTTC.

The chain links TRBV2 to TRBJ1-1, with D perhaps matching TRBD1 (5 bases). The ends were cut back, 5 bases at V and 1 base at J, with 8 bases in the middle. The CDR3 has 13 residues. CDR1 is SNHLY and CDR2 is FYNNEI in the germline V gene. CDR3 bases: TGTGCCAGCAGTAATAGGGGGAACACTGAAGCTTTCTTT. Translation: CASSNRGNTEAFF.

The CDR3 loop is CASSSSYNSPLHF. CDR3 coding DNA: TGCGCCAGCTCTAGCTCCTATAATTCACCCCTCCACTTT. The rearrangement links TRBV5-1 to TRBJ1-6, with D uncertain. There are 13 residues in the CDR3. In germline, CDR1 is SGHRS, CDR2 YFSETQ. V was shortened by 7 bases and J by 0 bases, with 5 bases between the two germline ends.

The chain combines TRBV5-5 with TRBJ1-4; a possible D gene is TRBD1 (6 bases). V was pared by 0 bases and J by 0 bases, with 15 bases between. CDR1 is SGHKS and CDR2 is YYEKEE in the germline V gene (reference sequence). The CDR3 sequence is 18 residues long. CDR3 loop: CASSLAGTGPTTNEKLFF. The CDR3 nucleotides read TGTGCCAGCAGCTTGGCGGGTACAGGGCCGACAACTAATGAAAAACTGTTTTTT.

The V and J genes are TRBV12-5 and TRBJ2-4, with D maybe TRBD1 (6 bases). CDR1 is LGHNT and CDR2 is FRNRAP in the germline V gene. V lost 6 bases, J lost 7 bases, and 13 bases lay in between. This CDR3 has 13 amino acids. Here the CDR3 reads CASGPYRANIQYF. The CDR3 DNA reads as TGTGCTAGTGGCCCCTACAGGGCCAACATTCAGTACTTC.

V usage is TRBV15 and J usage is TRBJ2-2; TRBD2 matches at 10 bases. The trim removed 4 bases at V and 0 bases at J, leaving 11 bases unmatched. CDR1 LNHNV and CDR2 YYDKDF come from the germline V gene (reference sequence). The CDR3 runs 19 residues. The CDR3 spells CATSTSPSLAGANTGELFF. As DNA, the CDR3 is TGTGCCACCAGCACGAGCCCTTCTCTAGCGGGAGCGAACACCGGGGAGCTGTTTTTT.

This sequence joins TRBV6-2 or TRBV6-3 and TRBJ1-4; 8 bases line up with TRBD1. The length of the CDR3 is 17 residues. V gave up 4 bases and J gave up 0 bases; unmatched junction bases: 7. CDR1 is MNHEY and CDR2 is SVGEGT in the germline V gene. In nucleotides, the CDR3 is TGTGCCAGCAGTTTACGGGACAGGACTGCAACTAATGAAAAACTGTTTTTT. The encoded protein is CASSLRDRTATNEKLFF.

The chain employs TRBV29-1 and TRBJ2-3; 13 bases are shared with TRBD2. J lost 2 bases, V lost 6 bases, and 11 bases had no gene match. Looked up from germline, CDR1 is SQVTM and CDR2 is ANQGSEA. The CDR3 spans 17 residues. CDR3 amino acids: CSVNLPTSGGATDTQYF. The CDR3 DNA follows: TGCAGCGTCAACCTCCCTACTAGCGGGGGGGCCACAGATACGCAGTATTTT.